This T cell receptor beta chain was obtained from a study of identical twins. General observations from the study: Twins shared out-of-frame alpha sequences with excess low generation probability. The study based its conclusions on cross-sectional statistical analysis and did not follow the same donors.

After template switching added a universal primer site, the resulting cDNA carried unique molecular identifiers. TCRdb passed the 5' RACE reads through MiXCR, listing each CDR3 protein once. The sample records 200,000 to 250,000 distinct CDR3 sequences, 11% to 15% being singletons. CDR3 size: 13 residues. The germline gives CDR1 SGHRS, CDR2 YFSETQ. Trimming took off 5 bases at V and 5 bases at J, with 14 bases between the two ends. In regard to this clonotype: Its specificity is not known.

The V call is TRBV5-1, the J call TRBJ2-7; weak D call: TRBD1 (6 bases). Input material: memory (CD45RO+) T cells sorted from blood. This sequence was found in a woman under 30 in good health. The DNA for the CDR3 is TGCGCCAGCAGTGACAGGCCCGGGGACGAGCAGTACTTC. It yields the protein CASSDRPGDEQYF.